These T cell receptor beta chains were read from a single sample in a study of siplizumab effects on memory and regulatory T cells. This table comes from immunoSEQ multiplex PCR, and its TCRdb copy is limited to in-frame clones, with some not included. The sample holds tens of thousands of clones, roughly 96% seen once. The sample taken for sequencing was naive CD4+ T cells sorted from blood. Receptor source: a human donor in good health. Each CDR3 is given with its conserved first and last residue. The order of the fields is J gene, clone size, V gene, D gene, CDR3 DNA, CDR3 protein. The D gene is left open where the match is weak. A clone size is listed for some rows: how often the clone was seen (once, few, many), or a class if it is expanded.

j_gene: TRBJ1-3; abundance: NA; v_gene: TRBV6-5; d_gene: NA; CDR3nt: TGTGCCAGCAGTGGGCAGGAGAGGGTCGGAAACACCATATATTTT; CDR3aa: CASSGQERVGNTIYF
j_gene: TRBJ2-2; abundance: NA; v_gene: TRBV5-5; d_gene: NA; CDR3nt: TGTGCCAGCAGCTCGGGATTCGGGGAGCTGTTTTTT; CDR3aa: CASSSGFGELFF
j_gene: TRBJ2-1; abundance: NA; v_gene: TRBV30; d_gene: NA; CDR3nt: TGTGCCTGGAGTGTATTCCAGTCCTACTCCTACAATGAGCAGTTCTTC; CDR3aa: CAWSVFQSYSYNEQFF
j_gene: TRBJ1-6; abundance: NA; v_gene: TRBV27; d_gene: NA; CDR3nt: TGTGCCAGCAGTTTTCGAGGGGGGCCACCCCTCCACTTT; CDR3aa: CASSFRGGPPLHF
j_gene: TRBJ1-2; abundance: NA; v_gene: TRBV14; d_gene: NA; CDR3nt: TGTGCCAGCAGCCGCGAGGGGCCCTATGGCTACACCTTC; CDR3aa: CASSREGPYGYTF
j_gene: TRBJ2-2; abundance: NA; v_gene: TRBV2; d_gene: TRBD1; CDR3nt: TGTGCCAGCAGTCCCGGGACAGGGGGATCCGGGGAGCTGTTTTTT; CDR3aa: CASSPGTGGSGELFF
j_gene: TRBJ2-7; abundance: few; v_gene: TRBV6-6; d_gene: TRBD1; CDR3nt: TGTGCCAGCAGTTACGTTCCGGACAGGGGCCACGAGCAGTACTTC; CDR3aa: CASSYVPDRGHEQYF
j_gene: TRBJ2-7; abundance: NA; v_gene: TRBV11-2; d_gene: NA; CDR3nt: TGTGCCAGCAGCTCCCCCTCCGTCGAGCAGTACTTC; CDR3aa: CASSSPSVEQYF
j_gene: TRBJ1-3; abundance: NA; v_gene: TRBV6-6; d_gene: NA; CDR3nt: TGTGCCAGCAGTTACACTTCCGGAAACACCATATATTTT; CDR3aa: CASSYTSGNTIYF
j_gene: TRBJ1-1; abundance: NA; v_gene: TRBV10-3; d_gene: NA; CDR3nt: TGTGCCATCAGTGATCTGCCCGGGGACACTGAAGCTTTCTTT; CDR3aa: CAISDLPGDTEAFF
j_gene: TRBJ1-4; abundance: NA; v_gene: TRBV27; d_gene: NA; CDR3nt: TGTGCCAGCAGTTTATCGCCAGGGGTGGAAAAACTGTTTTTT; CDR3aa: CASSLSPGVEKLFF
j_gene: TRBJ2-7; abundance: once; v_gene: TRBV5-6; d_gene: TRBD1; CDR3nt: TGTGCCAGCAGCACGTCCGGGACAGGGGTAGACGAGCAGTACTTC; CDR3aa: CASSTSGTGVDEQYF
j_gene: TRBJ1-2; abundance: once; v_gene: TRBV7-3; d_gene: NA; CDR3nt: TGTGCCAGCAGCCAGTCGGGAGGGGCGCATCACTATGGCTACACCTTC; CDR3aa: CASSQSGGAHHYGYTF
j_gene: TRBJ2-5; abundance: NA; v_gene: TRBV5-6; d_gene: TRBD1; CDR3nt: TGTGCCAGCAGCGCGGACAGGGGGCAAGAGACCCAGTACTTC; CDR3aa: CASSADRGQETQYF
j_gene: TRBJ2-5; abundance: NA; v_gene: TRBV7-2; d_gene: NA; CDR3nt: TGTGCCAGCAGCTTTACGGGGGAAGAGACCCAGTACTTC; CDR3aa: CASSFTGEETQYF
j_gene: TRBJ1-3; abundance: once; v_gene: TRBV28; d_gene: TRBD1; CDR3nt: TGTGCCAGCTATAAGGGACAGGGGGACCCTGGAAACACCATATATTTT; CDR3aa: CASYKGQGDPGNTIYF
j_gene: TRBJ2-1; abundance: NA; v_gene: TRBV7-2; d_gene: NA; CDR3nt: TGTGCCAGCAGCCCTCCGGGACTCCCTCTTGAGCAGTTCTTC; CDR3aa: CASSPPGLPLEQFF
j_gene: TRBJ2-7; abundance: NA; v_gene: TRBV20-1; d_gene: NA; CDR3nt: TGCAGTGCGACAGTCTCCTACGAGCAGTACTTC; CDR3aa: CSATVSYEQYF
j_gene: TRBJ2-3; abundance: NA; v_gene: TRBV7-3; d_gene: TRBD1; CDR3nt: TGTGCCAGCAGCTCGACTGGGACAGTCAACACAGATACGCAGTATTTT; CDR3aa: CASSSTGTVNTDTQYF
j_gene: TRBJ2-7; abundance: NA; v_gene: TRBV6-5; d_gene: TRBD2; CDR3nt: TGTGCCAGCAGTTATTTCGGGGGGGTGAGTGAGCAGTACTTC; CDR3aa: CASSYFGGVSEQYF
j_gene: TRBJ1-2; abundance: NA; v_gene: TRBV5-1; d_gene: NA; CDR3nt: TGCGCCAGCAGCCGGGGAGTGGGGGATGGCTACACCTTC; CDR3aa: CASSRGVGDGYTF
j_gene: TRBJ2-5; abundance: NA; v_gene: TRBV19; d_gene: TRBD2; CDR3nt: TGTGCCAGTGGAAGGTTTTTAGCGGGGCAAAAGACCCAGTACTTC; CDR3aa: CASGRFLAGQKTQYF
j_gene: TRBJ2-5; abundance: NA; v_gene: TRBV2; d_gene: NA; CDR3nt: TGTGCCAGCAGTGGAGGGATTGGAGAGACCCAGTACTTC; CDR3aa: CASSGGIGETQYF
j_gene: TRBJ2-5; abundance: NA; v_gene: TRBV18; d_gene: TRBD1; CDR3nt: TGTGCCAGCTCACCCCCGGGACAGGGTATTATCTCCCAGTACTTC; CDR3aa: CASSPPGQGIISQYF
j_gene: TRBJ2-1; abundance: NA; v_gene: TRBV2; d_gene: NA; CDR3nt: TGTGCCAGTCGAGCGGTGAGCTCCTACAATGAGCAGTTCTTC; CDR3aa: CASRAVSSYNEQFF
j_gene: TRBJ1-5; abundance: once; v_gene: TRBV5-4; d_gene: NA; CDR3nt: TGTGCCAGCAGCTTACAGAGTAGCAATCAGCCCCAGCATTTT; CDR3aa: CASSLQSSNQPQHF
j_gene: TRBJ1-5; abundance: NA; v_gene: TRBV2; d_gene: NA; CDR3nt: TGTGCCAGCATGGGGCAGGGGAATCAGCCCCAGCATTTT; CDR3aa: CASMGQGNQPQHF
j_gene: TRBJ2-5; abundance: NA; v_gene: TRBV7-2; d_gene: NA; CDR3nt: TGTGCCAGCAGCTTAAAAGCAGCCTTGATTTTAGAGACCCAGTACTTC; CDR3aa: CASSLKAALILETQYF
j_gene: TRBJ1-5; abundance: NA; v_gene: TRBV5-5; d_gene: NA; CDR3nt: TGTGCCAGCAGCTTGGGGGATCAGCCCCAGCATTTT; CDR3aa: CASSLGDQPQHF
j_gene: TRBJ2-2; abundance: NA; v_gene: TRBV11-2; d_gene: NA; CDR3nt: TGTGCCAGCAGCCTAGGGGGGACCACCGGGGAGCTGTTTTTT; CDR3aa: CASSLGGTTGELFF
j_gene: TRBJ1-1; abundance: once; v_gene: TRBV6-5; d_gene: NA; CDR3nt: TGTGCCAGCAGTTACGATATTCTGAACACTGAAGCTTTCTTT; CDR3aa: CASSYDILNTEAFF
j_gene: TRBJ2-5; abundance: NA; v_gene: TRBV7-2; d_gene: TRBD2; CDR3nt: TGTGCCAGCAGCCCGACTAGCGGGGGGGGAGAGACCCAGTACTTC; CDR3aa: CASSPTSGGGETQYF
j_gene: TRBJ2-2; abundance: NA; v_gene: TRBV2; d_gene: NA; CDR3nt: TGTGCCAGCAGTAAGGCAGGGCGTACCGGGGAGCTGTTTTTT; CDR3aa: CASSKAGRTGELFF
j_gene: TRBJ1-5; abundance: few; v_gene: TRBV28; d_gene: TRBD1; CDR3nt: TGTGCCAGCAGGACAGGGGTCAATCAGCCCCAGCATTTT; CDR3aa: CASRTGVNQPQHF
j_gene: TRBJ1-6; abundance: NA; v_gene: TRBV18; d_gene: NA; CDR3nt: TGTGCCAGCTCACCACAGGGGGTGGATAATTCACCCCTCCACTTT; CDR3aa: CASSPQGVDNSPLHF
j_gene: TRBJ1-1; abundance: NA; v_gene: TRBV6-6; d_gene: NA; CDR3nt: TGTGCCAGCAGTTGGGGGACTGAAGCTTTCTTT; CDR3aa: CASSWGTEAFF